The 32 T cell receptor beta chains below come from one sample, sequenced in a study of siplizumab effects on memory and regulatory T cells (dated by TCRdb to between 2018 and 2021). The library was prepared using the immunoSEQ multiplex PCR assay. In its TCRdb copy, this immuneACCESS table keeps in-frame sequences only and misses some clones. Where compared with another copy, unresolved V genes explain less than half of these, and the others have no known cause. This sample holds more than 85,000 clones; 90% to 95% were observed only once. The ten largest clones add up to about 0.6% of the sample. The specimen was Tregs sorted from blood. The receptors come from a human donor in good health.

The chain links TRBV6-1 to TRBJ1-1; 8 bases match TRBD1. Germline assignment: CDR1 MNHNS and CDR2 SASEGT. Trimming cost V 3 bases and J 5 bases; bases outside gene matches: 5. The CDR3 length is 14 residues. The CDR3 loop is CASSDRGLRTEAFF. The CDR3 bases are TGTGCCAGCAGTGACAGGGGGCTGAGAACTGAAGCTTTCTTT.

The chain is built from TRBV7-9 and TRBJ1-1; D unclear. V lost 2 bases, J lost 7 bases, and 17 bases lay in between. Germline loops: CDR1 SEHNR, CDR2 FQNEAQ (reference sequence). CDR3 length equals 15 residues. The CDR3 DNA is TGTGCCAGCAGCTTACGCAGTTACGGCCCGGTTGAAGCTTTCTTT. This translates into CASSLRSYGPVEAFF.

The chain is built from TRBV25-1 and TRBJ2-3; the match to TRBD1 covers 8 bases. Germline V gives CDR1 MGHDK, CDR2 SYGVNS. Unmatched junction bases numbered 16, after V lost 3 bases and J lost 14 bases. The length of the CDR3 is 15 residues. CDR3 loop: CASSDFLGGQGNLYF. The CDR3 DNA is TGTGCCAGCAGTGATTTTCTAGGAGGACAGGGTAATTTGTATTTT.

The gene calls are TRBV18 and TRBJ1-2; D gene ambiguous. Germline lookup yields CDR1 KGHSH and CDR2 LQKENI. This CDR3 comprises 15 residues. Trimming took 3 bases from V and 4 from J, leaving 15 bases between them. CDR3 DNA sequence: TGTGCCAGCTCACCCCTCCGGGATACCCTCTATGGCTACACCTTC. Translating it yields CASSPLRDTLYGYTF.

This clone has a handful of counts. V is TRBV5-1 and J is TRBJ1-1; D remains ambiguous. CDR3 length equals 14 residues. Trimming left V 3 bases short and J 0 bases short, with 9 bases between. The germline CDR1 and CDR2 sequences are SGHRS and YFSETQ. The CDR3 bases are TGCGCCAGCAGCTCCTCCACAGTGAACACTGAAGCTTTCTTT. This encodes CASSSSTVNTEAFF.

The chain employs TRBV19 and TRBJ1-5; 7 bases agree with TRBD1. From germline, CDR1 is LNHDA and CDR2 SQIVND (reference sequence). V was pared by 3 bases and J by 6 bases, with 8 bases of the junction left unmatched. The CDR3 loop spans 15 amino acids. CDR3 amino acids: CASSIGTDTGQPQHF. CDR3 in DNA: TGTGCCAGTAGTATTGGGACAGACACAGGTCAGCCCCAGCATTTT.

The V and J genes are TRBV28 and TRBJ1-1; tentative D call: TRBD1 (6 bases). Germline CDR1 reads MDHEN; CDR2 reads SYDVKM. This CDR3 contains 13 residues. With 3 bases removed from V and 4 bases from J, the gap between germline ends came to 9 bases. CDR3 sequence: CASSFSGATEAFF. Here the CDR3 DNA reads TGTGCCAGCAGTTTTTCAGGGGCCACTGAAGCTTTCTTT.

The chain couples TRBV6-6 to TRBJ1-1; D remains ambiguous. The CDR3 is 14 amino acids. Germline V gene sequence: CDR1 MNHNY, CDR2 SVGAGI (reference sequence). Trimming removed 2 bases from V and 0 bases from J, with 7 bases in between. In DNA form, the CDR3 reads TGTGCCAGCAGTTACGACGGAGTGAACACTGAAGCTTTCTTT. This gives the protein CASSYDGVNTEAFF.

V is TRBV9 and J is TRBJ2-7; D is ambiguous. Trimming left V 4 bases short and J 4 bases short, with 15 bases between. Germline V gene sequence: CDR1 SGDLS, CDR2 YYNGEE. CDR3 length: 14 residues. CDR3 residues: CASSPAVLNYEQYF. For the CDR3, the DNA is TGTGCCAGCAGCCCCGCAGTTCTTAATTACGAGCAGTACTTC.

The chain joins TRBV6-5 to TRBJ2-3; a possible D gene is TRBD1 (5 bases). CDR3 length: 15 residues. Between the trimmed V and J ends, which lost 5 bases and 1 base, there was a span of 13 bases. Germline values: CDR1 MNHEY, CDR2 SVGAGI. The CDR3 bases are TGTGCCAGCAGTCCTAGGGGTCTGGGCACAGATACGCAGTATTTT. Residues: CASSPRGLGTDTQYF.

The gene calls are TRBV7-3 and TRBJ2-5, with a tentative D call TRBD2 (7 bases). V gave up 4 bases and J gave up 5 bases, with 11 bases separating them. Germline V gene sequence: CDR1 SGHTA, CDR2 FQGTGA. The CDR3 length is 13 residues. The CDR3 reads CASSSRGAETQYF. The CDR3, as DNA: TGTGCCAGCAGCTCCCGGGGGGCGGAGACCCAGTACTTC.

The gene calls are TRBV7-3 and TRBJ2-2, with D possibly TRBD1 on 5 matching bases. Deletions cut 2 bases from V and 6 bases from J, with 7 bases between. The V gene's germline CDR1 is SGHTA and CDR2 FQGTGA. The CDR3 is 13 residues long. The CDR3 loop reads CASSLSGSGELFF. The CDR3 nucleotides read TGTGCCAGCAGCTTATCAGGGTCCGGGGAGCTGTTTTTT.

V is TRBV2 and J is TRBJ2-3, with D possibly called TRBD1 or TRBD2 (5 bases each). Trimming stripped 3 bases from V and 2 bases from J, with 18 bases between. The CDR3 is 17 amino acids. Germline lookup yields CDR1 SNHLY and CDR2 FYNNEI. The chain's CDR3 is CASSDKRRRGVTDTQYF. DNA of the CDR3: TGTGCCAGCAGTGATAAGCGGAGAAGAGGGGTCACAGATACGCAGTATTTT.

This chain uses TRBV6-5 with TRBJ2-7; no reliable D call. The CDR3 loop spans 13 amino acids. Trimming took off 8 bases at V and 0 bases at J, with 11 bases between the two ends. In germline, CDR1 is MNHEY, CDR2 SVGAGI. DNA of the CDR3: TGTGCCAGCCTCCGGCCAGGCTCCTACGAGCAGTACTTC. Translation: CASLRPGSYEQYF.

V is TRBV15 and J is TRBJ2-2, with 9 nucleotides matching TRBD1. CDR1 is LNHNV, CDR2 YYDKDF, per germline (reference sequence). The CDR3 extends over 15 amino acids. V shed 6 bases, J shed 3 bases, and the junction held 5 bases outside the gene matches. CDR3 DNA: TGTGCCACCAGACGGGGACAGGGCCACACCGGGGAGCTGTTTTTT. This codes for CATRRGQGHTGELFF.

The rearrangement links TRBV6-5 to TRBJ1-5; D unresolved. Looked up from germline, CDR1 is MNHEY and CDR2 is SVGAGI. This CDR3 is 14 amino acids long. V was cut by 4 bases and J by 0 bases, with 7 bases left in between. CDR3 loop: CASSLGNSNQPQHF. CDR3 bases: TGTGCCAGCAGTTTGGGCAATAGCAATCAGCCCCAGCATTTT.

The chain employs TRBV6-6 and TRBJ1-2, with TRBD1 matching 9 bases. The trim removed 7 bases at V and 4 bases at J, leaving 10 bases unmatched. The CDR3 is 15 amino acids. Germline V gene sequence: CDR1 MNHNY, CDR2 SVGAGI (reference sequence). The CDR3: CASTLRGTGTYGYTF. The DNA of the CDR3 is TGTGCCAGCACCTTACGGGGGACAGGGACCTATGGCTACACCTTC.

The V and J genes are TRBV21-1 and TRBJ2-3; the table calls TRBD2, which could not be checked here. TRBV21-1 is termed a pseudogene. The CDR3 totals 12 residues. As DNA, the CDR3 is TGTGCCAGCTCGGAGCGACCTCGGGCGCAGTATTTT. Translated, it gives CASSERPRAQYF.

The rearrangement uses TRBV7-9 and TRBJ2-1, with TRBD1 as a possible D gene (6 bases). CDR1 is SEHNR and CDR2 is FQNEAQ in the germline V gene (reference sequence). Trimming pared 5 bases from V and 0 bases from J, leaving 11 bases between. The CDR3 is made up of 15 amino acids. Here the CDR3 reads CASSPQGSSYNEQFF. The CDR3 bases are TGTGCCAGCAGCCCCCAGGGGAGCTCCTACAATGAGCAGTTCTTC.

V is TRBV28 and J is TRBJ2-1; 13 bases agree with TRBD2. Unmatched junction bases numbered 6, after V lost 9 bases and J lost 4 bases. This CDR3 has 15 residues. Germline CDR1 is MDHEN and CDR2 is SYDVKM. The CDR3 DNA follows: TGTGCCAGTACCGGGACTAGCGGGAATTACAATGAGCAGTTCTTC. This gives the protein CASTGTSGNYNEQFF. Filled out from reference TRBV28 and TRBJ2-1, the complete variable domain reads DVKVTQSSRYLVKRTGEKVFLECVQDMDHENMFWYRQDPGLGLRLIYFSYDVKMKEKGDIPEGYSVSREKKERFSLILESASTNQTSMYLCASTGTSGNYNEQFFGPGTRLTVL.

The J gene is TRBJ1-1, the V gene TRBV25-1; D may be TRBD1 (5 bases). With 3 bases removed from V and 11 bases from J, the gap between germline ends came to 16 bases. The CDR3 is 13 amino acids. Germline CDR1 is MGHDK and CDR2 is SYGVNS. DNA for the CDR3: TGTGCCAGCAGTGATGTTTTCGTGGGGCGGGCTTTCTTT. Amino acids: CASSDVFVGRAFF.

The chain recombines TRBV2 with TRBJ2-7; D might be TRBD2 (5 bases). Germline V lookup: CDR1 SNHLY, CDR2 FYNNEI. This CDR3 contains 13 residues. V lost 6 bases and J 6 bases, leaving 15 bases between the germline ends. The CDR3 region is CASRTLRASEQYF. The CDR3 nucleotides read TGTGCCAGCAGGACCCTGCGGGCTTCCGAGCAGTACTTC. The whole variable domain, remainder taken from reference TRBV2 and TRBJ2-7, is EPEVTQTPSHQVTQMGQEVILRCVPISNHLYFYWYRQILGQKVEFLVSFYNNEISEKSEIFDDQFSVERPDGSNFTLKIRSTKLEDSAMYFCASRTLRASEQYFGPGTRLTVT.

This sequence joins TRBV5-4 and TRBJ2-1; D possibly corresponds to TRBD2 (6 bases). V was trimmed by 4 bases and J by 7 bases, leaving 12 bases between them. CDR3 length: 13 residues. Germline CDR1 and CDR2: SGHNT and YYREEE (reference sequence). The CDR3 region has the DNA TGTGCCAGCAGCCCCGCCGGGGGAAATGAGCAGTTCTTC. This encodes CASSPAGGNEQFF.

By its share, this clone is medium-sized. Written as DNA, the CDR3 is TGTGCCAGCAGTGTCTCAGGCTCGTTCTATGGCTACACCTTC. This translates into CASSVSGSFYGYTF. The chain uses TRBV25-1 and TRBJ1-2; unclear D gene. Between the trimmed V and J ends, which lost 4 bases and 4 bases, there was a span of 13 bases. CDR1 and CDR2 from the germline V gene are MGHDK and SYGVNS. The CDR3 extends over 14 amino acids.

J is TRBJ2-5 and V is TRBV6-1; no clear D gene. The germline gives CDR1 MNHNS, CDR2 SASEGT. V lost 7 bases, J lost 1 base, and 13 bases lay in between. CDR3 length: 14 residues. CDR3 in amino acids: CASNPPDGQETQYF. DNA for the CDR3: TGTGCCAGCAACCCACCGGACGGCCAAGAGACCCAGTACTTC.

V and J are TRBV5-1 and TRBJ2-1; 11 bases align to TRBD2. The CDR3 loop spans 17 amino acids. The trim removed 5 bases at V and 4 bases at J, leaving 11 bases unmatched. CDR1 and CDR2 from the germline V gene are SGHRS and YFSETQ. Written as DNA, the CDR3 is TGCGCCAGCAGACCCTACGGGACTAGCGGAAAGTACAATGAGCAGTTCTTC. The encoded protein is CASRPYGTSGKYNEQFF.

The chain couples TRBV28 to TRBJ2-7; 7 bases are shared with TRBD2. V trimming: 7 bases; J trimming: 4 bases; junction bases outside the gene matches: 28. Germline CDR1 reads MDHEN; CDR2 reads SYDVKM. The CDR3 is 20 amino acids. The CDR3 nucleotides are TGTGCCAGCACCCCTCCTCTTCCACACCCGACTAGCATGGCTATGTACGAGCAGTACTTC. Translation: CASTPPLPHPTSMAMYEQYF. Together with reference TRBV28 and TRBJ2-7, the CDR3 gives the full variable domain: DVKVTQSSRYLVKRTGEKVFLECVQDMDHENMFWYRQDPGLGLRLIYFSYDVKMKEKGDIPEGYSVSREKKERFSLILESASTNQTSMYLCASTPPLPHPTSMAMYEQYFGPGTRLTVT.

In DNA, the CDR3 is TGTGCCAGCAGTCGACTAGCGGGAGAATTGGGGCCCACAGATACGCAGTATTTT. Protein sequence: CASSRLAGELGPTDTQYF. The V call is TRBV4-2, the J call TRBJ2-3; TRBD2 aligns across 12 bases. Germline loops: CDR1 LGHNA, CDR2 YNFKEQ. This CDR3 has 18 amino acids. V shed 6 bases, J shed 2 bases, and the junction held 12 bases outside the gene matches.

The chain joins TRBV11-2 to TRBJ2-5; tentatively, D is TRBD1 (6 bases). V lost 5 bases and J 5 bases, leaving 15 bases between the germline ends. Germline V gene lookup returns CDR1 SGHAT and CDR2 FQNNGV. CDR3 length: 14 residues. CDR3 amino acids: CASSLRQARETQYF. The CDR3 bases are TGTGCCAGCAGCCTGCGACAGGCTCGGGAGACCCAGTACTTC.

This clone was picked up one time. The V gene is TRBV11-3, the J gene TRBJ2-7; 9 positions agree with TRBD1. Trimming at V came to 5 bases and at J to 6 bases, leaving 8 bases not matched to a gene. The CDR3 is 14 residues long. CDR1 is SGHNT and CDR2 is YENEEA in the germline V gene. The CDR3 nucleotides read TGTGCCAGCAGCGAGGCCGGGACAGGGCGCGAGCAGTACTTC. Amino acid sequence: CASSEAGTGREQYF.

CDR3 sequence reads: CASSYSDAQGETQYF. The CDR3 region has the DNA TGCGCCAGCAGCTATTCGGACGCCCAGGGGGAGACCCAGTACTTC. The genes are TRBV5-1 and TRBJ2-5; maybe TRBD1 (6 bases). The V end was cut by 3 bases, the J end by 5 bases, with 17 bases between. The CDR3 has 15 residues. The germline V gene encodes CDR1 SGHRS and CDR2 YFSETQ. The entire variable domain, with the rest obtained from reference TRBV5-1 and TRBJ2-5, is as follows: KAGVTQTPRYLIKTRGQQVTLSCSPISGHRSVSWYQQTPGQGLQFLFEYFSETQRNKGNFPGRFSGRQFSNSRSEMNVSTLELGDSALYLCASSYSDAQGETQYFGPGTRLLVL.

J is TRBJ2-2 and V is TRBV30, with D unclear. Trimming shortened V by 4 bases and J by 6 bases, and 12 bases separated the two germline ends. Germline V gene data show CDR1 as GTSNPN and CDR2 as SVGIG (reference sequence). This CDR3 contains 13 residues. The CDR3 DNA reads TGTGCCTGGACCCCATTGCCCCCCGGGGAGCTGTTTTTT. Protein sequence: CAWTPLPPGELFF.